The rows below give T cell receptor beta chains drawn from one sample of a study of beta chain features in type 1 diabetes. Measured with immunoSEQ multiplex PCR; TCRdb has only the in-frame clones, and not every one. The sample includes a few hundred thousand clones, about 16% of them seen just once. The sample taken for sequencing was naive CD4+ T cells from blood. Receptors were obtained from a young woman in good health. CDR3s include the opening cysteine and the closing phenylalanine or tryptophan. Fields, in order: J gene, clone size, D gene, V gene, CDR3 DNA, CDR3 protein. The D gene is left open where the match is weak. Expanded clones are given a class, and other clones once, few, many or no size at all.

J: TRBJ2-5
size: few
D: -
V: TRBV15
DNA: TGTGCCACCAGCGGGAGAGAGACCCAGTACTTC
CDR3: CATSGRETQYF

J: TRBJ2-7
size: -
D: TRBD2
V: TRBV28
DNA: TGTGCCAGCAGAGCTGCCGGGACTAGCTCCTACGAGCAGTACTTC
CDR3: CASRAAGTSSYEQYF

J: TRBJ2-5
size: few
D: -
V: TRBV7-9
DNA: TGTGCCAGCAGCCCCGGAGAGACCCAGTACTTC
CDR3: CASSPGETQYF

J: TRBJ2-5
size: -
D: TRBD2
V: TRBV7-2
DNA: TGTGCCAGCAGCTCGATTTCCGGGACTAGCGCTCGCAGGCAAGAGACCCAGTACTTC
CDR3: CASSSISGTSARRQETQYF

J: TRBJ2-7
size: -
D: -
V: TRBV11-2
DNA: TGTGCCAGCAGACCTTGGTCAGACTACGAGCAGTACTTC
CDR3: CASRPWSDYEQYF

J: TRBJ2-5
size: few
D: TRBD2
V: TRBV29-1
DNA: TGCAGCATAGCGGGGGCCCAAGAGACCCAGTACTTC
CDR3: CSIAGAQETQYF

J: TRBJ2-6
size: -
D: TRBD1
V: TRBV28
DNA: TGTGCCAGCAGTTCCCCGGACAGGGGGACTGGGGCCAACGTCCTGACTTTC
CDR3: CASSSPDRGTGANVLTF

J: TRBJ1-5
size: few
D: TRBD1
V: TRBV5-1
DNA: TGCGCCAGCTACCTTACCGGGACAGGGTGGAAAGACAGCAATCAGCCCCAGCATTTT
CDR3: CASYLTGTGWKDSNQPQHF

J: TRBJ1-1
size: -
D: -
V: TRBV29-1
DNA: TGCAGCGTCCAACGCATGGACAGGAACACTGAAGCTTTCTTT
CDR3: CSVQRMDRNTEAFF

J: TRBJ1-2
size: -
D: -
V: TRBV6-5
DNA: TGTGCCAGCAGTAACCCTCGGACAGTCAACTATGGCTACACCTTC
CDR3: CASSNPRTVNYGYTF

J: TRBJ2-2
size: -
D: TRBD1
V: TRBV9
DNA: TGTGCCAGCAGCCCCGAGGACAGGGGTACCGGGGAGCTGTTTTTT
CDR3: CASSPEDRGTGELFF

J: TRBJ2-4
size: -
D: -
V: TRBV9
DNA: TGTGCCAGCAGCGCCACCTCCGGGAAAAACATTCAGTACTTC
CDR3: CASSATSGKNIQYF

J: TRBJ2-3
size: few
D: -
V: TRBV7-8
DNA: TGTGCCAGCAGCTTATACTCTAGCACAGATACGCAGTATTTT
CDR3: CASSLYSSTDTQYF

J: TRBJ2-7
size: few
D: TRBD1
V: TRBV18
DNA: TGTGCCAGCGCCTCCGGGACAGGGGGCCCCGAGCAGTACTTC
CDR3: CASASGTGGPEQYF

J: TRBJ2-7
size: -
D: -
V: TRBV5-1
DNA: TGCGCCAGCAGCTTACAGGGTACCCCCTACGAGCAGTACTTC
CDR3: CASSLQGTPYEQYF

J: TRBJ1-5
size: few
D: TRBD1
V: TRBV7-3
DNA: TGTGCCAGCAGCCCCACGGGACAGGGGGGCCAGCCCCAGCATTTT
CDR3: CASSPTGQGGQPQHF

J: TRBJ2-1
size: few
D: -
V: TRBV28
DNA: TGTGCCAGCAGCCTAAGCTCCTACAATGAGCAGTTCTTC
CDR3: CASSLSSYNEQFF

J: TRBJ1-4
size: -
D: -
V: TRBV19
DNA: TGTGCCAGTAGTAGACCAGGCCAAGGGTCATCGGGGGAAAAACTGTTTTTT
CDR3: CASSRPGQGSSGEKLFF

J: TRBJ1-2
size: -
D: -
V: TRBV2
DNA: TGTGCTACCACCAGGGAAGGTGGCTACACCTTC
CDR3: CATTREGGYTF

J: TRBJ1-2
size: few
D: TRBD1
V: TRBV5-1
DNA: TGCGCCAGCAGCTTACCCGGGACAGGGGTATATGGCTACACCTTC
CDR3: CASSLPGTGVYGYTF

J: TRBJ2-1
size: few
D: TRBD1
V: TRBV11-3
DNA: TGTGCCAGCAGCTTAGGGGACAGCTACTACAATGAGCAGTTCTTC
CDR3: CASSLGDSYYNEQFF

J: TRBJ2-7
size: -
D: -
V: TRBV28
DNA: TGTGCCAGCAGGGTGCAGGGCCGGAGCTCCTACGAGCAGTACTTC
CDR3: CASRVQGRSSYEQYF

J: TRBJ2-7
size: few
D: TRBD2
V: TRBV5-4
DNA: TGTGCCAGCAGCTTGGGCCTACTAGCGACACGCTCCTACGAGCAGTACTTC
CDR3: CASSLGLLATRSYEQYF

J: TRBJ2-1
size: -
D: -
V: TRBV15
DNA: TGTGCCACCAGCAGAGATCCCGGGGTCAATGAGCAGTTCTTC
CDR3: CATSRDPGVNEQFF

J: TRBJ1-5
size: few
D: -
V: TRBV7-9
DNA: TGTGCCAGCAGCTGGGGCAGGGCCAATCAGCCCCAGCATTTT
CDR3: CASSWGRANQPQHF

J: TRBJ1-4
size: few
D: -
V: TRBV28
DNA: TGTGCCAGCAGTCGGTATGATGAAAAACTGTTTTTT
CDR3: CASSRYDEKLFF

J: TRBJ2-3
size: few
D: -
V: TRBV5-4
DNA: TGTGCCAGCAGCTTAGACGGGAAACGGACGCAGTATTTT
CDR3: CASSLDGKRTQYF

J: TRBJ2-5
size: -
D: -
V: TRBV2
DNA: TGTGCCAGCAGTGCCGGGAGCCTACGGGAGACCCAGTACTTC
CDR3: CASSAGSLRETQYF

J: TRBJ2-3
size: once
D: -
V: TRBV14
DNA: TGTGCCAGCAGCCAAGAACTATCTAGCACAGATACGCAGTATTTT
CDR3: CASSQELSSTDTQYF

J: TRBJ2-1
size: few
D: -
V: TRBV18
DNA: TGTGCCAGCTCACCGAGGAATGAGCAGTTCTTC
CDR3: CASSPRNEQFF

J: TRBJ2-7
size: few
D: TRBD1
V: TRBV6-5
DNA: TGTGCCAGCAGAGACAGGGGGACCTACGAGCAGTACTTC
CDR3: CASRDRGTYEQYF

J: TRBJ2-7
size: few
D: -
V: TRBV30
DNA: TGTGCCTGGAGTGTACAGGGCGGGCACGAGCAGTACTTC
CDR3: CAWSVQGGHEQYF

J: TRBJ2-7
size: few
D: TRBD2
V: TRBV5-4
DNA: TGTGCCAGCAGCCCATTAGCGGGAGGGCCTTACGAGCAGTACTTC
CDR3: CASSPLAGGPYEQYF

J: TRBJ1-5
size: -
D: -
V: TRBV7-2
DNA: TGTGCCAGCAGCTCTCCGGGATGGATGCAGCCCCAGCATTTT
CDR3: CASSSPGWMQPQHF

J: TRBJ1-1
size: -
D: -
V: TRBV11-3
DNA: TGTGCCAGCAGCTCGTCCACAGGGAAAGAAGCTTTCTTT
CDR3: CASSSSTGKEAFF

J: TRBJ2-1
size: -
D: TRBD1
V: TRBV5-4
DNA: TGTGCCAGCAGCCAACAGGGGGAGCAGTTCTTC
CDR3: CASSQQGEQFF

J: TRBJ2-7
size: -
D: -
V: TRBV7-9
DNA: TGTGCCAGCAGCTCGGGGACACCTTACGAGCAGTACTTC
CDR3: CASSSGTPYEQYF

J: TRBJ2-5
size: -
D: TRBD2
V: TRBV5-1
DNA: TGCGCCAGCAGCTTGGTAGCCAGGGAGGGAGAGACCCAGTACTTC
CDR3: CASSLVAREGETQYF

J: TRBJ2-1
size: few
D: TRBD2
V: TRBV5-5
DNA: TGTGCCAGCAGCGACGAGCCCCCGGGAGGGCCTCCTGATGAGCAGTTCTTC
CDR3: CASSDEPPGGPPDEQFF

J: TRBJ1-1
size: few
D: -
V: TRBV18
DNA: TGTGCCAGCTCACCGTCGCAGGGCACTGAAGCTTTCTTT
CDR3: CASSPSQGTEAFF

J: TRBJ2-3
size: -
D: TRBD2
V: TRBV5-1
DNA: TGCGCCAGCAGCGATCCCTGGACTAGCGGGAGGGACACAGATACGCAGTATTTT
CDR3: CASSDPWTSGRDTDTQYF

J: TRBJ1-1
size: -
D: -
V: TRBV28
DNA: TGTGCCAGCAGTTTCGGTACAGAAAACAGTTGGACTGAAGCTTTCTTT
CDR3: CASSFGTENSWTEAFF

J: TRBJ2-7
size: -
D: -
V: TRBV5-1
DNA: TGCGCCAGCAGCTTGGCCCCCGAGGACAGCTACGAGCAGTACTTC
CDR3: CASSLAPEDSYEQYF

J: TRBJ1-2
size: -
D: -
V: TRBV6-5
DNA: TGTGCCAGCAGTTACGCGGCCAACGGGAACTATGGCTACACCTTC
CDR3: CASSYAANGNYGYTF

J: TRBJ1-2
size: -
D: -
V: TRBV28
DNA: TGTGCCAGCAGTTTAACGGGGAACGGCTACACCTTC
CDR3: CASSLTGNGYTF

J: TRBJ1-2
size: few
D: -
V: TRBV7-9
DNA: TGTGCCAGCAGCTTAGATAACAGATACTATGGCTACACCTTC
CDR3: CASSLDNRYYGYTF

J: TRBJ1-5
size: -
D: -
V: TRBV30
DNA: TGTGCCTGGAGTGTATCGGGGGATCAGCCCCAGCATTTT
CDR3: CAWSVSGDQPQHF

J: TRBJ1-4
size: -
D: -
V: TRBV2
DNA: TGTGCCAGCAGCACCACCCAGACAGTCCCTAGAGAAAAACTGTTTTTT
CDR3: CASSTTQTVPREKLFF

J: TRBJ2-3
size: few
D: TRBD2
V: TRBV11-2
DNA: TGTGCCAGCAGCTTTACGACTAGCGGGGCCACAGATACGCAGTATTTT
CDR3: CASSFTTSGATDTQYF

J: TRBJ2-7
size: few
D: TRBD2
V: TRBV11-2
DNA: TGTGCCAGCAGCCTTGGACTAGCGGGAGGCTACGAGCAGTACTTC
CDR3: CASSLGLAGGYEQYF

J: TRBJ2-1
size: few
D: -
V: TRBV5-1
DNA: TGCGCCAGCAGCTTGGCCGGCGGAAGCTCCTACAATGAGCAGTTCTTC
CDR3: CASSLAGGSSYNEQFF

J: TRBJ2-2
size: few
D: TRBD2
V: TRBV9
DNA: TGTGCCAGCAGCGTAGGGCTAGCGGGCAGTACCGGGGAGCTGTTTTTT
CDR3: CASSVGLAGSTGELFF

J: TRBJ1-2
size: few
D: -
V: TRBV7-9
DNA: TGTGCCAGCAGCTTCCCCCAGGGCTACACCTTC
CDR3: CASSFPQGYTF